A selection of T cell receptor beta chains follows, all from one sample in a study of molecular identifiers for immune sequencing clone quantification. TCRdb passed the PCR reads through MiXCR, listing each CDR3 protein once. The table records over 600,000 distinct CDR3 sequences, 15% to 20% of them present only once. Sample: naive CD8+ T cells from blood, with Jurkat cell RNA spiked in. The origin of the receptors is a human donor in good health. Some libraries in this study had Jurkat cell RNA spiked in. The conserved cysteine and the conserved F or W are not part of the CDR3 here.

>TRBV28
ASSFRGALDNQPQH
>TRBV7-9
ASSPPTGHSYNEQF
>TRBV5-1
ASSHLPETEAF
>TRBV7-2
ASSLSPGRVYEQY
>TRBV5-1
ASSYTTSGVETQY
>TRBV30
AWMTFSGNTIY
>TRBV13
ASSRGSGGGTEAF
>TRBV2
ASRAGTSGGFSGNEQL
>TRBV10-1
ASSENMGETQY
>TRBV27
ASSFSSGTYEQY
>TRBV4-3
ASSQIGAPLH
>TRBV12-3/TRBV12-4
ASSIRAYYDTQY
>TRBV9
ASSVGGTAEDEQF
>TRBV5-8
ASSLGLAGSTNTGELF
>TRBV13
ASSLAPDRTDTQY
>TRBV9
ASSVDGNGQPQH
>TRBV19
ASSIGSRGSLPQH
>TRBV28
ASMGLAGVRETQY
>TRBV4-1
ASSQASRGWEQY
>TRBV29-1
SVRGVYGYT
>TRBV6-2/TRBV6-3
ASSYPPSGREEQY
>TRBV19
ASSVGTGLFTGELF
>TRBV20-1
SGTPETGVTEAF
>TRBV7-9
ASSLATGVPGELF
>TRBV20-1
SARDEVPLGQY
>TRBV19
ASSMRSSETDTQY
>TRBV4-1
ASSHRTSGTYEQY
>TRBV7-9
ASSTQRNGLAAQY
>TRBV14
ASSQGLAGDLRTGELF